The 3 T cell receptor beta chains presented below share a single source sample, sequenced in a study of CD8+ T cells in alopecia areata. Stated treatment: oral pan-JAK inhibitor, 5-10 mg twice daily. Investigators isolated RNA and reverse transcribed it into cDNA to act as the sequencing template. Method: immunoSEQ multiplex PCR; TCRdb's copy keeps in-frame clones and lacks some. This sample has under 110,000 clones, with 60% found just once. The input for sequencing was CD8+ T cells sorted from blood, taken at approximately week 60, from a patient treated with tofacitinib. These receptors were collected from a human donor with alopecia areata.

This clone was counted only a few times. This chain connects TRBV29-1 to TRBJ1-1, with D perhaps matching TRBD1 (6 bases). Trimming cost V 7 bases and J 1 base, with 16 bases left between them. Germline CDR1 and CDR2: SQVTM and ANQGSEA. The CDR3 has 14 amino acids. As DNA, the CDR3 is TGCAGCGCCATGGACAGCGGACAGAACACTGAAGCTTTCTTT. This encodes CSAMDSGQNTEAFF.

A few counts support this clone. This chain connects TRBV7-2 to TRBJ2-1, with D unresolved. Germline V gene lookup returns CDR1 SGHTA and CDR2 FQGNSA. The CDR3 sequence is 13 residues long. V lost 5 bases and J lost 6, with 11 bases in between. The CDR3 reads CASSPTTRNEQFF. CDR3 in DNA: TGTGCCAGCAGCCCGACGACGCGCAATGAGCAGTTCTTC.

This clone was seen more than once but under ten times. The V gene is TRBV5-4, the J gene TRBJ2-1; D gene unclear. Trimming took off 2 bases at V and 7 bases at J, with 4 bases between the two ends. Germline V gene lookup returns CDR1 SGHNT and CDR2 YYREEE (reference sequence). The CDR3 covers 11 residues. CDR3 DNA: TGTGCCAGCAGCTTCAGTAATGAGCAGTTCTTC. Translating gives CASSFSNEQFF.